The 23 T cell receptor beta chains below come from one sample, sequenced in a study of cytomegalovirus exposure and HLA in healthy donors. PCR amplification relied on 60 Vbeta primers (plus 13 Jbeta primers). Repertoires were generated with immunoSEQ multiplex PCR, while TCRdb's copy carries only in-frame clones and drops some. The sample carries roughly 100,000 clones, about 62% recorded once. The sequenced sample consisted of PBMCs. The receptors originated from a human donor in good health.

V is TRBV5-1 and J is TRBJ2-1; a weak D match, TRBD1 (5 bases). Per germline, CDR1 SGHRS and CDR2 YFSETQ. V was shortened by 2 bases and J by 2 bases, with 14 bases between the two germline ends. The CDR3 extends over 16 amino acids. The CDR3 nucleotides are TGCGCCAGCAGCTTAGGACAACCCATCCCCTACAATGAGCAGTTCTTC. It translates to CASSLGQPIPYNEQFF.

On this clone itself: This sample also contains other DNA sequences that code for the same CDR3. The chain combines TRBV7-6 with TRBJ2-7, with 9 positions matching TRBD1. Germline trimming cut 1 base from V and 3 bases from J; bases unmatched to any gene: 1. Per germline, CDR1 SGHVS and CDR2 FNYEAQ. The CDR3 sequence is 14 residues long. CDR3 nucleotides: TGTGCCAGCAGCTTAGGACAGGGGGGCTACGAGCAGTACTTC. Its protein product is CASSLGQGGYEQYF.

The chain uses TRBV4-1 and TRBJ2-1; tentatively, D is TRBD2 (5 bases). The CDR3 loop spans 16 amino acids. Trimming removed 0 bases at V and 1 base at J, with 10 bases between. From germline, CDR1 is MGHRA and CDR2 YSYEKL. As DNA, the CDR3 is TGCGCCAGCAGCCAAGATGCTAGCCCTTCCTACAATGAGCAGTTCTTC. It encodes CASSQDASPSYNEQFF.

V is TRBV30 and J is TRBJ1-1; no reliable D call. There are 13 residues in the CDR3. Germline V lookup: CDR1 GTSNPN, CDR2 SVGIG (reference sequence). V was trimmed by 0 bases and J by 2 bases, leaving 7 bases between them. The CDR3 loop reads CAWSVTRNTEAFF. DNA for the CDR3: TGTGCCTGGAGTGTGACTAGAAACACTGAAGCTTTCTTT. The full variable domain, completed using reference TRBV30 and TRBJ1-1, is SQTIHQWPATLVQPVGSPLSLECTVEGTSNPNLYWYRQAAGRGLQLLFYSVGIGQISSEVPQNLSASRPQDRQFILSSKKLLLSDSGFYLCAWSVTRNTEAFFGQGTRLTVV.

The sample holds one count of this clone. This chain links TRBV29-1 with TRBJ2-1; 7 bases map to TRBD1. V shed 0 bases and J 6 bases; nucleotides not matched to a gene: 14. The CDR3 covers 17 residues. The germline V gene has CDR1 SQVTM and CDR2 ANQGSEA. CDR3: CSVEDIRGSKARNEQFF. The CDR3 bases are TGCAGCGTTGAAGACATCAGGGGGAGTAAGGCACGCAATGAGCAGTTCTTC.

This clone was observed a handful of times. The chain has TRBV6-6 and TRBJ2-7; TRBD2 aligns across 10 bases. V was clipped by 6 bases and J by 2 bases; unmatched bases: 7. CDR1 is MNHNY and CDR2 is SVGAGI in the germline V gene (reference sequence). This CDR3 contains 15 residues. CDR3 DNA: TGTGCCAGCAGGGCTAGCGGGAGTAAAGCCTACGAGCAGTACTTC. Translation gives CASRASGSKAYEQYF.

This chain uses TRBV11-2 with TRBJ2-5; 9 bases line up with TRBD2. Germline V CDR1 and CDR2: SGHAT, FQNNGV. V trimming: 7 bases; J trimming: 5 bases; junction bases outside the gene matches: 8. This CDR3 comprises 14 residues. CDR3 in amino acids: CASTLLAGAETQYF. The CDR3 DNA reads as TGTGCCAGCACCCTATTAGCGGGAGCGGAGACCCAGTACTTC.

J is TRBJ1-5 and V is TRBV2; 10 bases map to TRBD1. In germline, CDR1 is SNHLY, CDR2 FYNNEI. This CDR3 is built from 15 residues. Unmatched junction bases numbered 1, after V lost 3 bases and J lost 2 bases. The chain's CDR3 is CASSDGTGGNQPQHF. As DNA, the CDR3 is TGTGCCAGCAGTGATGGGACAGGGGGCAATCAGCCCCAGCATTTT.

The chain couples TRBV5-1 to TRBJ2-3, with D maybe TRBD2 (7 bases). This CDR3 is built from 14 residues. V was cut by 5 bases and J by 2 bases, with 12 bases left in between. Germline V lookup: CDR1 SGHRS, CDR2 YFSETQ. The CDR3 DNA sequence: TGCGCCAGCAGAGGGGGGGGACACACAGATACGCAGTATTTT. It encodes CASRGGGHTDTQYF.

The chain has TRBV10-3 and TRBJ2-1; possibly TRBD1 for D (5 bases). V shed 10 bases and J shed 0 bases, with 13 bases lying between them. Germline CDR1 is ENHRY and CDR2 is SYGVKD. The CDR3 contains 14 residues. In DNA form, the CDR3 reads TGTGCCACCCAGCACGACAGCTCCTACAATGAGCAGTTCTTC. This codes for CATQHDSSYNEQFF.

This clone was seen only a few times. The V and J genes are TRBV7-6 and TRBJ2-7; TRBD2 matches 14 bases. Germline-derived CDR1 and CDR2 are SGHVS and FNYEAQ. The CDR3 covers 16 residues. V was clipped by 2 bases and J by 3 bases; unmatched bases: 3. As DNA, the CDR3 is TGTGCCAGCAGCTTAATTGGGACTAGCGGGAGCTACGAGCAGTACTTC. Translating gives CASSLIGTSGSYEQYF.

The V and J genes are TRBV5-6 and TRBJ2-1, with TRBD1 matching over 9 bases. Losses at the gene ends were 5 bases for V and 8 bases for J; bases not matched to a gene: 8. Germline V gene lookup returns CDR1 SGHDT and CDR2 YYEEEE. The CDR3 loop spans 14 amino acids. In DNA form, the CDR3 reads TGTGCCAGCAGGCAACAGGGGGCGGCTGATGAGCAGTTCTTC. Translated: CASRQQGAADEQFF.

The chain combines TRBV6-5 with TRBJ1-2; TRBD1 aligns across 7 bases. V shed 9 bases and J 2 bases; nucleotides not matched to a gene: 6. This CDR3 spans 13 amino acids. CDR1 and CDR2 from the germline V gene are MNHEY and SVGAGI. CDR3 amino acids: CASRGLENYGYTF. In DNA form, the CDR3 reads TGTGCCAGTAGGGGGCTGGAGAACTATGGCTACACCTTC.

The chain is built from TRBV27 and TRBJ2-1; TRBD2 agrees at 12 bases. CDR1 MNHEY and CDR2 SMNVEV come from the germline V gene (reference sequence). This CDR3 region has 16 residues. Trimming removed 5 bases from V and 8 bases from J; junction bases left unmatched: 10. The DNA of the CDR3 is TGTGCCAGCAGTATTAATCTAGCGGGAGGGACGGATGAGCAGTTCTTC. Translating gives CASSINLAGGTDEQFF.

The V call is TRBV7-9, the J call TRBJ2-5, with 7 bases aligning to TRBD1. After removal of 11 bases from V and 5 bases from J, the junction contained 20 bases not matched to a gene. The CDR3 runs 16 residues. Germline assignment: CDR1 SEHNR and CDR2 FQNEAQ (reference sequence). This CDR3 is CAGTTVGRGIYETQYF. Written as DNA, the CDR3 is TGTGCCGGTACGACCGTGGGCAGGGGGATTTACGAGACCCAGTACTTC.

CDR3 sequence (DNA): TGTGCCAGCAGTGAATTACGACTCTACGAGCAGTACTTC. Translated, it gives CASSELRLYEQYF. V and J are TRBV2 and TRBJ2-7; D is ambiguous. The V gene's germline CDR1 is SNHLY and CDR2 FYNNEI. With 2 bases removed from V and 3 bases from J, the gap between germline ends came to 8 bases. This CDR3 comprises 13 residues.

CDR3 in DNA: TGTGCCAGCAGCCCAAGCCCCACTAGCGGGAGGGCCGGGGCAGATACGCAGTATTTT. This encodes CASSPSPTSGRAGADTQYF. The genes are TRBV7-8 and TRBJ2-3; 13 bases are a match to TRBD2. Germline assignment: CDR1 SGHVS and CDR2 FQNEAQ. This CDR3 region has 19 residues. V lost 5 bases, J lost 4 bases, and 15 bases stayed unmatched.

For the CDR3, the DNA is TGTGCCTGGAGTGTGGGGGCGCCGACAGAAGCTTTCTTT. Residues: CAWSVGAPTEAFF. This rearrangement joins TRBV30 to TRBJ1-1; D possibly corresponds to TRBD1 (6 bases). V was cut by 0 bases and J by 8 bases, with 13 bases left in between. This CDR3 contains 13 residues. Germline V gives CDR1 GTSNPN, CDR2 SVGIG (reference sequence).

This clone was counted between two and nine times. The J gene is TRBJ1-6, the V gene TRBV18, with D possibly being TRBD1 (5 bases). Germline values: CDR1 KGHSH, CDR2 LQKENI. V was shortened by 4 bases and J by 0 bases, with 7 bases between the two germline ends. This CDR3 is built from 15 residues. The CDR3 nucleotides are TGTGCCAGCTCACTCGACAGCTCCTATAATTCACCCCTCCACTTT. This encodes CASSLDSSYNSPLHF.

This chain links TRBV5-4 with TRBJ2-5; TRBD1 aligns across 8 bases. Germline CDR1 is SGHNT and CDR2 is YYREEE (reference sequence). This CDR3 contains 14 residues. The ends lost 4 bases at V and 2 bases at J; junction bases unmatched: 4. Here the CDR3 DNA reads TGTGCCAGCAGCCTCGGGACAGGACAAGAGACCCAGTACTTC. This gives the protein CASSLGTGQETQYF.

The chain joins TRBV11-2 to TRBJ2-7; no definite D call. The CDR3 runs to 10 residues. V dropped 8 bases and J dropped 5 bases, with 7 bases sitting between them. CDR1 SGHAT and CDR2 FQNNGV come from the germline V gene. The CDR3 sequence is CASSQNEQYF. CDR3 in DNA: TGTGCCAGCTCCCAGAACGAGCAGTACTTC.

This chain links TRBV19 with TRBJ1-1; a weak D match, TRBD1 (5 bases). Germline V gene sequence: CDR1 LNHDA, CDR2 SQIVND (reference sequence). Between the trimmed V and J ends, which lost 1 base and 0 bases, there was a span of 9 bases. This CDR3 is 15 amino acids long. The CDR3 sequence: CASSIGPDMNTEAFF. Written as DNA, the CDR3 is TGTGCCAGTAGTATAGGTCCGGACATGAACACTGAAGCTTTCTTT.

J is TRBJ2-7 and V is TRBV28; 12 bases are shared with TRBD2. V was pared by 6 bases and J by 4 bases, with 10 bases of the junction left unmatched. The germline V gene encodes CDR1 MDHEN and CDR2 SYDVKM. This CDR3 is 16 amino acids long. CDR3: CASRSDTSGRKYEQYF. Written as DNA, the CDR3 is TGTGCCAGCAGATCTGACACTAGCGGGAGGAAGTACGAGCAGTACTTC.